The entry below describes one T cell receptor beta chain. Its antigen is unidentified. The data were taken from a study of T cell responses to AZD1222 COVID-19 vaccine. The table came from immunoSEQ multiplex PCR; TCRdb's copy has only in-frame clones and leaves some out. This sample carries approximately 130,000 clones, about 93% of them seen once, and the ten largest clones take under 4.5%. Whole-study results and caveats: The study identified only five to seven AZD1222 recipients as seropositive at baseline. Nearly half of the spike-specific TCRs reportedly recognize variant regions that carry no mutations. The donor group comprised mostly white British people and more females; the analysis possibly underestimated clonal diversity. An increase in Spike-specific TCR breadth and depth was observed after two AZD1222 doses.

CDR1 is SGHTA and CDR2 is FQGNSA in the germline V gene. CDR3 length: 15 residues. Trimming removed 1 base at V and 2 bases at J, with 12 bases between. Specimen: peripheral blood, collected 28 days after the second dose of the MenACWY control vaccine. V and J are TRBV7-2 and TRBJ2-7; tentatively, D is TRBD1 (6 bases). The receptor was derived from an adult who received the MenACWY meningococcal vaccine as a control. DNA for the CDR3: TGTGCCAGCAGCTTAGGGTTTCAGGGGACCTACGAGCAGTACTTC. Residues: CASSLGFQGTYEQYF.